What follows are 11 T cell receptor beta chains derived from one specimen sequenced in a study of cytotoxic CD8 clonotypes in ibrutinib-treated CLL. Some clones are missing from TCRdb's copy, which holds only in-frame ones; the method was immunoSEQ multiplex PCR. The data contain approximately 45,000 clones, 65% to 70% of them singletons. The input for sequencing was PBMCs, taken after 24 months of ibrutinib treatment. The receptors here all came from a human donor with chronic lymphocytic leukemia.

The chain uses TRBV5-1 and TRBJ2-7; 14 bases match TRBD2. The CDR3 sequence is 18 residues long. The germline CDR1 and CDR2 sequences are SGHRS and YFSETQ. With V trimmed by 4 bases and J by 3 bases, 12 bases remained unmatched. The CDR3 sequence is CASSGGTTSGGADYEQYF. The CDR3 region has the DNA TGCGCCAGCAGCGGAGGCACGACTAGCGGGGGGGCAGACTACGAGCAGTACTTC.

As to this clone: A much more abundant neighbour one base away suggests this may be a read error. J is TRBJ2-2 and V is TRBV7-2; TRBD2 agrees at 8 bases. Germline loops: CDR1 SGHTA, CDR2 FQGNSA. CDR3 length equals 17 residues. V gave up 6 bases and J gave up 1 base; unmatched junction bases: 10. The CDR3 DNA sequence: TGTGCCAGCAGTTCTAAGGCCGGGGGGGTGAACACCGGGGAGCTGTTTTTT. It specifies CASSSKAGGVNTGELFF.

The chain joins TRBV30 to TRBJ2-7, with D possibly matching TRBD1 (6 bases). This CDR3 contains 12 residues. The germline CDR1 and CDR2 sequences are GTSNPN and SVGIG (reference sequence). With 7 bases removed from V and 2 bases from J, the gap between germline ends came to 12 bases. The CDR3 region has the DNA TGTGCCTCAGGGGACCGCCCCTACGAGCAGTACTTC. Translating it yields CASGDRPYEQYF. The full variable domain, completed using reference TRBV30 and TRBJ2-7, is SQTIHQWPATLVQPVGSPLSLECTVEGTSNPNLYWYRQAAGRGLQLLFYSVGIGQISSEVPQNLSASRPQDRQFILSSKKLLLSDSGFYLCASGDRPYEQYFGPGTRLTVT.

The CDR3 reads CASSPNPSGLLNEQFF. Here the CDR3 DNA reads TGTGCCAGCAGCCCTAACCCATCGGGACTACTCAATGAGCAGTTCTTC. The chain has TRBV9 and TRBJ2-1, with TRBD2 matching over 7 bases. The CDR3 has 16 residues. J gave up 6 bases and V 4 bases, and 13 bases lay outside the gene matches. Germline lookup yields CDR1 SGDLS and CDR2 YYNGEE.

V usage is TRBV7-3 and J usage is TRBJ2-2; tentatively, D is TRBD1 (5 bases). V shed 2 bases and J shed 6 bases, with 19 bases lying between them. CDR1 is SGHTA, CDR2 FQGTGA, per germline. The CDR3 loop spans 17 amino acids. In DNA form, the CDR3 reads TGTGCCAGCAGCTTACTTACAGGCCTAGGGTCGCCCGGGGAGCTGTTTTTT. Translating gives CASSLLTGLGSPGELFF.

The chain couples TRBV19 to TRBJ2-3; the D is unclear. In germline, CDR1 is LNHDA, CDR2 SQIVND (reference sequence). The V end was cut by 6 bases, the J end by 1 base, with 11 bases between. The CDR3 is 14 residues long. The CDR3 DNA follows: TGTGCCAGTAGGGGCCTTTTCGGCACAGATACGCAGTATTTT. This encodes CASRGLFGTDTQYF.

This chain links TRBV20-1 with TRBJ1-1; unclear D gene. Germline loops: CDR1 DFQATT, CDR2 SNEGSKA (reference sequence). CDR3 length equals 11 residues. Trimming stripped 7 bases from V and 6 bases from J, with 12 bases between. CDR3 bases: TGCAGTGGGCTGGGATATTCTGAAGCTTTCTTT. Amino acids: CSGLGYSEAFF.

This clone was seen a handful of times. This rearrangement joins TRBV9 to TRBJ2-7, with a possible D match to TRBD1 (6 bases). This CDR3 is 15 amino acids long. Germline V gene data show CDR1 as SGDLS and CDR2 as YYNGEE. V lost 3 bases, J lost 1 base, and 14 bases lay in between. CDR3 DNA sequence: TGTGCCAGCAGCGCCCGAATGGACAGTTCCTACGAGCAGTACTTC. It encodes CASSARMDSSYEQYF.

In its sample, this clone was seen a few times. The chain has TRBV9 and TRBJ2-1; possible D gene TRBD2, 6 bases. V was pared by 3 bases and J by 2 bases, with 9 bases between. CDR1 SGDLS and CDR2 YYNGEE come from the germline V gene. CDR3 size: 14 residues. CDR3 loop: CASSAGLTYNEQFF. CDR3 sequence (DNA): TGTGCCAGCAGCGCCGGACTAACCTACAATGAGCAGTTCTTC.

This clone has only a few counts. The chain recombines TRBV18 with TRBJ2-7; 10 nucleotides agree with TRBD1. The ends lost 6 bases at V and 6 bases at J; junction bases unmatched: 8. This CDR3 is 14 amino acids long. Germline CDR1 reads KGHSH; CDR2 reads LQKENI. The DNA of the CDR3 is TGTGCCAGCTCGCCCTTGAGGGACAGGGGCGAGCAGTACTTC. Translating gives CASSPLRDRGEQYF.

This chain uses TRBV7-2 with TRBJ2-7; a weak D match, TRBD2 (6 bases). V dropped 2 bases and J dropped 9 bases, with 17 bases sitting between them. This CDR3 is 14 amino acids long. CDR1 SGHTA and CDR2 FQGNSA come from the germline V gene. The CDR3 sequence is CASSLFPGPEGQYF. The CDR3 DNA reads TGTGCCAGCAGCTTATTCCCAGGGCCGGAGGGGCAGTACTTC.